This T cell receptor beta chain was documented in a study of human T cells and chemical hapten exposure. Looking at the study overall: For sensitization, 2% DPC was applied to a 2 cm by 2 cm patch of upper inner arm skin. General study points: Having alopecia, the donors may differ immunologically from healthy people.

TCRdb processed the RACE reads anew with MiXCR; each CDR3 protein has one entry. The sample has some 98,000 distinct CDR3 sequences; more than 10% are singletons. This clonotype turned up a few times. Its antigen remains unidentified. The time point: pre-sensitization, week 0. Treatment described: therapeutic diphenylcyclopropenone sensitization with weekly scalp DPC. This clonotype was sampled from a woman aged 60-70 years with alopecia areata. Some clones in this sample may be carry-over from other donors' samples. The source material was whole blood, sampled in connection with sensitization to the hapten diphenylcyclopropenone (DPC).

The CDR3 here is CAWSKDRVNTGELFF. CDR3 DNA: TGTGCCTGGAGTAAAGACAGGGTGAACACCGGGGAGCTGTTTTTT. The chain carries TRBV30 and TRBJ2-2, with 7 bases identical to TRBD1. The CDR3 sequence is 15 residues long. Trimming took 2 bases from V and 1 from J; bases not matched to a gene: 4. In germline, CDR1 is GTSNPN, CDR2 SVGIG (reference sequence).